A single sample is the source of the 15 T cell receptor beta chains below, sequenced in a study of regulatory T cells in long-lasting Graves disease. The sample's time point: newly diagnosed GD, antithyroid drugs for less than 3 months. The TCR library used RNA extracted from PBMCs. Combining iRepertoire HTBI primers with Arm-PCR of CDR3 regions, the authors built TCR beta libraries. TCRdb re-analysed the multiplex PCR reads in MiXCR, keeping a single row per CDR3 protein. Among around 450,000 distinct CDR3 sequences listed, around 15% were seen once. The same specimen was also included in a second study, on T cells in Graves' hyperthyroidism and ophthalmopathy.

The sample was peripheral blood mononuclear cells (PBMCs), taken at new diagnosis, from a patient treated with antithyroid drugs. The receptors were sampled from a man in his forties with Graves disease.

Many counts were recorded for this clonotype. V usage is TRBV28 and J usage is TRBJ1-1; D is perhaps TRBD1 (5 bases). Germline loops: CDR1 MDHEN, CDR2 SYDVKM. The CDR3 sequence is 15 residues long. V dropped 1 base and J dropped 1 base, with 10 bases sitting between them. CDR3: CASSLLGGGNTEAFF. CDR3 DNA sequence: TGTGCCAGCAGTTTATTGGGGGGAGGGAACACTGAAGCTTTCTTT.

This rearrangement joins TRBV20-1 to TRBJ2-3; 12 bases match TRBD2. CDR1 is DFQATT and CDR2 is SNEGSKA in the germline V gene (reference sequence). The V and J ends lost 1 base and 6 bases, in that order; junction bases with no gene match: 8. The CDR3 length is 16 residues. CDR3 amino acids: CSARGTSGMGPDTQYF. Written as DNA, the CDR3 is TGCAGTGCTAGAGGGACTAGCGGGATGGGACCCGATACGCAGTATTTT.

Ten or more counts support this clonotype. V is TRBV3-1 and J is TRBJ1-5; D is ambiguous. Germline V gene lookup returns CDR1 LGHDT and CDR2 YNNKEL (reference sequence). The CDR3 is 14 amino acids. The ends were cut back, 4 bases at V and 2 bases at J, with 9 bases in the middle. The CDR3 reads CASSRAGGNQPQHF. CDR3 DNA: TGTGCCAGCAGCCGGGCGGGCGGCAATCAGCCCCAGCATTTT. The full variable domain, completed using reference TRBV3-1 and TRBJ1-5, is DTAVSQTPKYLVTQMGNDKSIKCEQNLGHDTMYWYKQDSKKFLKIMFSYNNKELIINETVPNRFSPKSPDKAHLNLHINSLELGDSAVYFCASSRAGGNQPQHFGDGTRLSIL.

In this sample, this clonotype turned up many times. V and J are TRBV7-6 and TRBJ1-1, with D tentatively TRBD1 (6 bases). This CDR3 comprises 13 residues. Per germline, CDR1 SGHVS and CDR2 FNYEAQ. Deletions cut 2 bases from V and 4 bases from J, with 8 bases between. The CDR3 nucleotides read TGTGCCAGCAGCTTAACAGGGACCACTGAAGCTTTCTTT. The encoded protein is CASSLTGTTEAFF.

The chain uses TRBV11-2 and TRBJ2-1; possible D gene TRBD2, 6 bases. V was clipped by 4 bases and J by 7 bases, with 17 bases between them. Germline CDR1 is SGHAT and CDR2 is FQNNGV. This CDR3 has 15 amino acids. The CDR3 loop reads CASSSPGPAGNEQFF. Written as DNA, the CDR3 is TGTGCCAGCAGCTCACCGGGACCAGCGGGTAATGAGCAGTTCTTC.

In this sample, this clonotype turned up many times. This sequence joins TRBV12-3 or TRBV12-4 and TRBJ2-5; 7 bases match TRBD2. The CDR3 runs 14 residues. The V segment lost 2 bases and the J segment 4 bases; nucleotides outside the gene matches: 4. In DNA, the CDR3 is TGTGCCAGCAGTTTAAGCGGGGCGTTAGAGACCCAGTACTTC. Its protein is CASSLSGALETQYF.

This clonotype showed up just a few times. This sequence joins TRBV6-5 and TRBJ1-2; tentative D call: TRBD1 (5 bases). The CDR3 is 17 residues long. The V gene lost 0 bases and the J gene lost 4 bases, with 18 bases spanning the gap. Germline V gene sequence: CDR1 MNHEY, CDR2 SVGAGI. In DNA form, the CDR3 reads TGTGCCAGCAGTTACTCCGCCCCGGGACGGGACGCCTATGGCTACACCTTC. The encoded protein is CASSYSAPGRDAYGYTF.

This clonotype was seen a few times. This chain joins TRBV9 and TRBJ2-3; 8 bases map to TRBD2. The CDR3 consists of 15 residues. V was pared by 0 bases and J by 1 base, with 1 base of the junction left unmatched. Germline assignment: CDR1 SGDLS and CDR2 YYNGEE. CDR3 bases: TGTGCCAGCAGCGTAGGACTAGCGCGCACAGATACGCAGTATTTT. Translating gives CASSVGLARTDTQYF.

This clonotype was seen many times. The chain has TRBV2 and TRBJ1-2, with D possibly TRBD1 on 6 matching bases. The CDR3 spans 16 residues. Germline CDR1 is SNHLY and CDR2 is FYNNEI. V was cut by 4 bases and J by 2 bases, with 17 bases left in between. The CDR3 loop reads CASSGVGGPLNYGYTF. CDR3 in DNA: TGTGCCAGCAGTGGGGTTGGGGGGCCGCTGAACTATGGCTACACCTTC.

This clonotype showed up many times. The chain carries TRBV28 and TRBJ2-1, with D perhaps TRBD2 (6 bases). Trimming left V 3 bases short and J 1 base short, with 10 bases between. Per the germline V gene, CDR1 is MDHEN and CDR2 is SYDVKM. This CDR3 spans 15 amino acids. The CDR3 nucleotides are TGTGCCAGCAGTTTCAATAGCGGATCCTACAATGAGCAGTTCTTC. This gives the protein CASSFNSGSYNEQFF.

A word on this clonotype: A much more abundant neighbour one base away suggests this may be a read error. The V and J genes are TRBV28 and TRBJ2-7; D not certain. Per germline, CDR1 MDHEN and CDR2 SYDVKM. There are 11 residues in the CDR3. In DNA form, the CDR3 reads TGTGCCAGCAGTGTCGTAAACGAGCAGTGCTTC. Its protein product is CASSVVNEQCF.

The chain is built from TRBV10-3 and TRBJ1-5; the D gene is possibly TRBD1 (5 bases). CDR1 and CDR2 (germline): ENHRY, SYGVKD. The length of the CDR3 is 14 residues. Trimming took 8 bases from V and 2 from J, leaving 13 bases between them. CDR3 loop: CAIQGQGGNQPQHF. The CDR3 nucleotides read TGTGCCATCCAGGGCCAGGGCGGCAATCAGCCCCAGCATTTT.

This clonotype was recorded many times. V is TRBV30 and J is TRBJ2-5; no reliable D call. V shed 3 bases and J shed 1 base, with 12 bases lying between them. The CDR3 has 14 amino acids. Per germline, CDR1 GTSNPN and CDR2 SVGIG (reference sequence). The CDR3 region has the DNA TGTGCCTGGAGAACGCCCCTACTCCAAGAGACCCAGTACTTC. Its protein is CAWRTPLLQETQYF.

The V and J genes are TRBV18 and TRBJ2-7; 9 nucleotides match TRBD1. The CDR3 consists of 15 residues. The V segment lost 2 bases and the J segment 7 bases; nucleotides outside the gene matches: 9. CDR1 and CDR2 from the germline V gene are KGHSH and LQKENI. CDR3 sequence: CASSPGTGNREEQYF. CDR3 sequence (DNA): TGTGCCAGCTCACCAGGGACAGGGAATAGGGAAGAGCAGTACTTC.

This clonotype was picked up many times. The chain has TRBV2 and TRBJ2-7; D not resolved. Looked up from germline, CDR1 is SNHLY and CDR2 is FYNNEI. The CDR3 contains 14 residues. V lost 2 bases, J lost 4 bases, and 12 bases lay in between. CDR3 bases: TGTGCCAGCAGTGAATCAAGACCCCGGTACGAGCAGTACTTC. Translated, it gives CASSESRPRYEQYF.